This TCR beta chain came from a study of T cells in Graves' hyperthyroidism and ophthalmopathy. Regions amplified from RNA transcripts were the TCR beta CDR3 regions. First-round RT-PCR with HTBI primers amplified the TCR CDR3 region. One entry per CDR3 protein results from TCRdb running MiXCR on the multiplex PCR reads. Of roughly 500,000 distinct CDR3 sequences in the sample, 46% were seen once. This clonotype appeared many times. The antigen remains undetermined. V gave up 8 bases and J gave up 5 bases, with 18 bases separating them. The CDR3 runs 14 residues. Pregnant or lactating patients were excluded, as were those with uncontrolled infection or other autoimmune disease. Study-wide results and caveats: Blood also showed most of the thyroid clonotypes that were expanded above 0.001.

This chain uses TRBV12-3 or TRBV12-4 with TRBJ1-1; unclear D gene. This TCR came from an adult woman with Graves' disease, either hyperthyroidism or ophthalmopathy (not recorded which). The sequenced sample consisted of peripheral blood or thyroid tissue (not recorded which). The chain's CDR3 is CASGAPGKYTEAFF. The CDR3 bases are TGTGCCAGCGGAGCCCCCGGTAAATATACTGAAGCTTTCTTT.